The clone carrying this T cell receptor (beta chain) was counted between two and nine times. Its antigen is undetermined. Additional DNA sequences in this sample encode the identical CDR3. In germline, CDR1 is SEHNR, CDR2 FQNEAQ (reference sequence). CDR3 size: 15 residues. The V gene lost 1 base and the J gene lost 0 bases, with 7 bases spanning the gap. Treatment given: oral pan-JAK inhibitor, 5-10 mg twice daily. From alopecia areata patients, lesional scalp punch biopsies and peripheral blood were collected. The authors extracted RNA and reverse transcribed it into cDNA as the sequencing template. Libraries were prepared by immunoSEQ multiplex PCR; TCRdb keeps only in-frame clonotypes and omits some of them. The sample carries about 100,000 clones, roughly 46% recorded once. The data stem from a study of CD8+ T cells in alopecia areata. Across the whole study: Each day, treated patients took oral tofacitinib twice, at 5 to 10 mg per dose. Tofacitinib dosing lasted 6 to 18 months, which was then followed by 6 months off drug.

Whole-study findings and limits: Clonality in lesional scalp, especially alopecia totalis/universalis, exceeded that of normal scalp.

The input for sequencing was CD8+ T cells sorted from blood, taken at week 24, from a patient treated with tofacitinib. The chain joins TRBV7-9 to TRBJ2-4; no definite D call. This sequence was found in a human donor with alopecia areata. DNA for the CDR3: TGTGCCAGCAGCTTAGTTTCGTTAGCCAAAAACATTCAGTACTTC. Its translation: CASSLVSLAKNIQYF.